This T cell receptor (beta chain) was identified in a study of control samples from healthy donors and cancer patients. TCRdb's copy holds only in-frame clones and misses some; the assay was immunoSEQ multiplex PCR. The sample consists of around 170,000 clones, 85% to 90% of them appearing once. CDR1 and CDR2 (germline): MDHEN, SYDVKM. This CDR3 is built from 13 residues. V lost 5 bases and J 0 bases, leaving 8 bases between the germline ends. Material: blood. This chain connects TRBV28 to TRBJ2-7; possible D gene TRBD2, 5 bases. The source is a woman aged 50 to 65 in good health. This chain's CDR3 is CASSGEGSYEQYF. In DNA form, the CDR3 reads TGTGCCAGCAGTGGCGAGGGCTCCTACGAGCAGTACTTC.